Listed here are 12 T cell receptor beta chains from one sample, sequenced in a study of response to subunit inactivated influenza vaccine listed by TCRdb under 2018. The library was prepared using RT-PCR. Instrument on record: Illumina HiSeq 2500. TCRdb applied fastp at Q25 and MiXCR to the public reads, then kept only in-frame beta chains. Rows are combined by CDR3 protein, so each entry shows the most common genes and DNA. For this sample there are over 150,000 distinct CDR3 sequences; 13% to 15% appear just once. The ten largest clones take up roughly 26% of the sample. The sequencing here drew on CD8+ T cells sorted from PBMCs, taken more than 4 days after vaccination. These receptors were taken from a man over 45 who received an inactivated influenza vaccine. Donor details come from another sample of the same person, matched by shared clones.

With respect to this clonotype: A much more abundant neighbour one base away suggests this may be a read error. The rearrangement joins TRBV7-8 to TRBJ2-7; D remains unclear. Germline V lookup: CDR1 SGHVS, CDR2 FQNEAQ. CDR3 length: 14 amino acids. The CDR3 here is CASRLMVTDYEQYF. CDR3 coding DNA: TGTGCCAGCCGCTTAATGGTCACCGACTACGAGCAGTACTTC.

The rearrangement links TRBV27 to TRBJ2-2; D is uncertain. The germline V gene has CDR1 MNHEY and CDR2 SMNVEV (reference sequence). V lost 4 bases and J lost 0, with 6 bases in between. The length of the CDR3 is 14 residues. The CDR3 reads CASSWGPNTGELFF. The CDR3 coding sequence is TGTGCCAGCAGTTGGGGTCCGAACACCGGGGAGCTGTTTTTT.

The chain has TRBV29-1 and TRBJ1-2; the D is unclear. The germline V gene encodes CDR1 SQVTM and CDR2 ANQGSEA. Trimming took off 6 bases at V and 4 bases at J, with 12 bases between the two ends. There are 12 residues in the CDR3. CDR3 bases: TGCAGCGTCGAACGCGGCACCTATGGCTACACCTTC. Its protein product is CSVERGTYGYTF.

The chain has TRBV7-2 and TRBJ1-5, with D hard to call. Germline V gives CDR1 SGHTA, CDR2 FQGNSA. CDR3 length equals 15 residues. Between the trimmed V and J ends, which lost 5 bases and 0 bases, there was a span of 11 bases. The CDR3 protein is CASSLRVGSNQPQHF. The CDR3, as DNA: TGTGCCAGCAGCCTAAGGGTGGGTAGCAATCAGCCCCAGCATTTT.

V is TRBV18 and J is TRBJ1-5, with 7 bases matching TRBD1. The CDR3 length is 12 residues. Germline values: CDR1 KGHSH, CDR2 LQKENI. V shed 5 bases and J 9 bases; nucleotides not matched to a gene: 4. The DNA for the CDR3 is TGTGCCAGCTCAACGGGACAGCCGCCCCAGCATTTT. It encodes CASSTGQPPQHF.

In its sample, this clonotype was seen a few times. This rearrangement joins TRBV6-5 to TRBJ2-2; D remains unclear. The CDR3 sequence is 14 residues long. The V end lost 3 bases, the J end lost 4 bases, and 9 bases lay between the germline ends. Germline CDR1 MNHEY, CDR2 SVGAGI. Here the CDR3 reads CASSYITSTGELFF. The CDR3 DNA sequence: TGTGCCAGCAGTTATATAACAAGCACCGGGGAGCTGTTTTTT.

CDR3 protein: CASSLRGERELFF. CDR3 sequence (DNA): TGTGCCAGCAGTTTAAGGGGTGAGAGGGAGCTGTTTTTT. This chain connects TRBV28 to TRBJ2-2, with D possibly matching TRBD1 (5 bases). Between the trimmed V and J ends, which lost 2 bases and 9 bases, there was a span of 10 bases. The CDR3 has 13 amino acids. CDR1 MDHEN and CDR2 SYDVKM come from the germline V gene.

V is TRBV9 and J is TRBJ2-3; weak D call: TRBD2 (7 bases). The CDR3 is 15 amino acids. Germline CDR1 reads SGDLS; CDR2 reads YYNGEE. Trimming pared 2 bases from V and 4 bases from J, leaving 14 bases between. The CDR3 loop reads CASSVSRGGADTQYF. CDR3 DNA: TGTGCCAGCAGCGTCTCGAGAGGGGGGGCAGATACGCAGTATTTT.

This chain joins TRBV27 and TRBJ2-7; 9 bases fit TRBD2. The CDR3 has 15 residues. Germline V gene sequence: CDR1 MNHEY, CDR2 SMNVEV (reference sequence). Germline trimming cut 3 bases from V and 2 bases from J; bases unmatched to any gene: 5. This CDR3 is CASSFVASGTYEQYF. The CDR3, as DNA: TGTGCCAGCAGTTTTGTTGCTAGCGGGACCTACGAGCAGTACTTC.

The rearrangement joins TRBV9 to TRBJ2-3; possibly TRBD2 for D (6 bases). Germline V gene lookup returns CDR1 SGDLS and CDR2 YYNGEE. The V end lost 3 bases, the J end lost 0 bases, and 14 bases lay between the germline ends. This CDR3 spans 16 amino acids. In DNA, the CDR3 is TGTGCCAGCAGCGCCTTTAGCGGATCTAGCACAGATACGCAGTATTTT. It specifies CASSAFSGSSTDTQYF.

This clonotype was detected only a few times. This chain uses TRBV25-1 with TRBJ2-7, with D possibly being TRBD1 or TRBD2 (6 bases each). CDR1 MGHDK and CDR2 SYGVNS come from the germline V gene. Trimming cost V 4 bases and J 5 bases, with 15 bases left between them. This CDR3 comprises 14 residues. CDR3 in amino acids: CASSVGGGRNEQYF. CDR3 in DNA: TGTGCCAGCAGTGTAGGTGGGGGGCGGAACGAGCAGTACTTC.

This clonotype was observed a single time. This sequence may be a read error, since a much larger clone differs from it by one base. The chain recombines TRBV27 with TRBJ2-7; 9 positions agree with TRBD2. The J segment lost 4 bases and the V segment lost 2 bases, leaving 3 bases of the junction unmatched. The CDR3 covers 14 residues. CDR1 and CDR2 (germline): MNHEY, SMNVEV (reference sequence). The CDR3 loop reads CASSLVSGRYEQYF. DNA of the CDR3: TGTGCCAGCAGTTTAGTAAGCGGGAGGTACGAGCAGTACTTC.